What follows are 13 T cell receptor beta chains derived from one specimen sequenced in a study of blood T cells in healthy people across ages (dated by TCRdb to 2015 to 2017). Libraries were prepared through 5' RACE. The sequencer was an Illumina HiSeq 2500. A second roughly 6 to 12 cycle PCR used a sample-barcoded 5' primer and a J-beta primer mix. Using fastp at Q25 and MiXCR, TCRdb reprocessed the public reads and kept productive beta chains. Every entry covers one CDR3 protein and lists the most common genes and DNA from its rows. The sample data list about 640,000 distinct CDR3 sequences, and 58% of these were observed just once. In total, the top ten clones hold around 37% of the sample. The sequencing input was blood. These receptors originate from a man aged 60 to 69 in good health.

The chain carries TRBV12-3 or TRBV12-4 and TRBJ1-2; D may be TRBD1 (5 bases). This CDR3 is built from 15 residues. The V gene lost 6 bases and the J gene lost 5 bases, with 19 bases spanning the gap. CDR3 bases: TGTGCCAGCAGACCTAGCCGGGGCACGGAGTATGGCTACACCTTC. Its protein is CASRPSRGTEYGYTF.

This clonotype appeared a few times. V gene TRBV24-1 combines with J gene TRBJ2-1, with 8 bases matching TRBD2. Germline V gives CDR1 KGHDR, CDR2 SFDVKD. J gave up 9 bases and V 4 bases, and 10 bases lay outside the gene matches. The CDR3 loop spans 15 amino acids. Here the CDR3 DNA reads TGTGCCACCAGTGACCCCGGACTAGCCCCTGGTGAGCAGTTCTTC. It codes for CATSDPGLAPGEQFF.

The rearrangement links TRBV5-1 to TRBJ2-5; 9 nucleotides match TRBD2. The CDR3 is 16 residues long. V trimming: 3 bases; J trimming: 2 bases; junction bases outside the gene matches: 8. In germline, CDR1 is SGHRS, CDR2 YFSETQ. The CDR3 is CASSSGPSGVQETQYF. In DNA form, the CDR3 reads TGCGCCAGCAGCTCCGGCCCTAGCGGGGTGCAAGAGACCCAGTACTTC.

V is TRBV24-1 and J is TRBJ2-1, with 9 bases aligning to TRBD1. This CDR3 has 15 residues. Germline CDR1 KGHDR, CDR2 SFDVKD. V dropped 5 bases and J dropped 7; count of bases not matched to a gene: 8. The DNA of the CDR3 is TGTGCCACCAGTGTGGGGACAGGGTCGCGAAATGAGCAGTTCTTC. It translates to CATSVGTGSRNEQFF.

The chain joins TRBV12-3 or TRBV12-4 to TRBJ2-3; tentatively, D is TRBD2 (6 bases). Trimming stripped 5 bases from V and 0 bases from J, with 12 bases between. The CDR3 loop spans 15 amino acids. The CDR3 DNA is TGTGCCAGCAGTGAGGAGGGAGCTAGCACAGATACGCAGTATTTT. Translating it yields CASSEEGASTDTQYF.

J is TRBJ1-6 and V is TRBV7-9; 8 nucleotides agree with TRBD1. The CDR3 spans 15 residues. Trimming removed 5 bases from V and 5 bases from J; junction bases left unmatched: 5. Germline V gene data show CDR1 as SEHNR and CDR2 as FQNEAQ (reference sequence). CDR3: CASSPDRGHNSPLHF. CDR3 coding DNA: TGTGCCAGCAGCCCTGACAGGGGCCATAATTCACCCCTCCACTTT.

This clonotype has just a few counts. The chain's CDR3 is CASSLDTALNTEAFF. The DNA for the CDR3 is TGCGCCAGCAGCTTGGATACAGCCCTGAACACTGAAGCTTTCTTT. This chain joins TRBV5-1 and TRBJ1-1; D not certain. CDR3 length equals 15 residues. The V and J ends lost 0 bases and 0 bases respectively, with 9 bases between them. Germline CDR1 SGHRS, CDR2 YFSETQ.

This clonotype was picked up a small number of times. The rearrangement links TRBV24-1 to TRBJ2-3; either TRBD1 or TRBD2 may supply D (6 bases each). The CDR3 spans 16 residues. V lost 8 bases and J 0 bases, leaving 17 bases between the germline ends. CDR1 is KGHDR and CDR2 is SFDVKD in the germline V gene. The CDR3, as DNA: TGTGCCACCACCCCCGGGGGCAGAACTAGCACAGATACGCAGTATTTT. Translated, it gives CATTPGGRTSTDTQYF.

The chain has TRBV27 and TRBJ1-2; 10 bases fit TRBD1. Germline trimming cut 5 bases from V and 8 bases from J; bases unmatched to any gene: 5. This CDR3 spans 13 amino acids. CDR1 and CDR2 (germline): MNHEY, SMNVEV (reference sequence). The CDR3 region is CASSLRDRGGYTF. DNA for the CDR3: TGTGCCAGCAGTCTCCGGGACAGGGGAGGCTACACCTTC.

In this sample, this clonotype turned up many times. The chain recombines TRBV24-1 with TRBJ2-5; 9 nucleotides align to TRBD2. J was trimmed by 1 base and V by 4 bases; bases with no gene match: 3. CDR1 KGHDR and CDR2 SFDVKD come from the germline V gene. The CDR3 sequence is 15 residues long. CDR3 protein: CATSEAGGVQETQYF. The CDR3 DNA follows: TGTGCCACCAGTGAGGCGGGGGGGGTCCAAGAGACCCAGTACTTC.

The V call is TRBV12-3 or TRBV12-4, the J call TRBJ2-3; D is possibly TRBD1 or TRBD2 (5 bases each). The V end was cut by 5 bases, the J end by 1 base, with 25 bases between. This CDR3 has 19 residues. The CDR3 bases are TGTGCCAGCAGTCGCGCCACCAGGAGCACGGGACGGCGCACAGATACGCAGTATTTT. Protein sequence: CASSRATRSTGRRTDTQYF.

This clonotype was counted a few times. This sequence joins TRBV5-1 and TRBJ2-4; D remains ambiguous. The J call could be wrong; TRBJ2-7 is a better fit for the DNA end. The CDR3 has 15 residues. CDR1 is SGHRS, CDR2 YFSETQ, per germline. In nucleotides, the CDR3 is TGCGCCAGCCAGCTAGGTCGAGCCAAGAATGCCGAGCAGTACTTC. As protein: CASQLGRAKNAEQYF.

The chain combines TRBV27 with TRBJ2-1; 10 bases are a match to TRBD1. V shed 5 bases and J 7 bases; nucleotides not matched to a gene: 14. Germline lookup yields CDR1 MNHEY and CDR2 SMNVEV (reference sequence). The CDR3 length is 17 residues. This CDR3 reads CASSATIGTGVRNEQFF. The CDR3 bases are TGTGCCAGCAGTGCTACAATCGGGACAGGGGTGCGGAATGAGCAGTTCTTC.